Detailed here is one T cell receptor beta chain. Its antigen is currently unknown. The data were obtained in a study of CD8+CD57+ T cells in acquired aplastic anemia. Looking at the study overall: Yields of DNA that came from sorted CD4+ and CD8+ cells averaged 3.2 ug. Study results and caveats: No significant patient-versus-control difference appeared in CD8+ Simpson's diversity.

Profiles of TCR beta VDJ and CDR3 were generated from a genomic DNA template. Using its own MiXCR run on the reads, TCRdb lists one record per CDR3 protein. The sample yields about 190,000 distinct CDR3 sequences, roughly half seen once. Germline V gene lookup returns CDR1 SGHTA and CDR2 FQGTGA. The V gene lost 7 bases and the J gene lost 0 bases, with 7 bases spanning the gap. The CDR3 is 14 amino acids. The specimen sequenced was sorted CD4+, CD8+, or CD8+CD57+ T cells (not recorded which) from PBMCs. This TCR was sampled from a human donor in good health, serving as a control. The chain carries TRBV7-3 and TRBJ2-6; the D is unclear. CDR3 in DNA: TGTGCCAGCACCCAGAGCTCTGGGGCCAACGTCCTGACTTTC. Translated, it gives CASTQSSGANVLTF.